This T cell receptor (beta chain) was identified in a study of blood T cell repertoires in COVID-19. Looking at the study overall: Samples representing acute and convalescent COVID-19 were sourced from the United States, Italy and Spain. Sources were T cells, B-cell-depleted T cells, or PBMCs; the material itself was cDNA or gDNA.

Trimming took 4 bases from V and 1 from J, leaving 16 bases between them. The germline CDR1 and CDR2 sequences are SGHRS and YFSETQ. The CDR3 consists of 16 residues. TCRdb keeps only in-frame clones here, not all; method: immunoSEQ multiplex PCR. The data show fewer than 350,000 clones, around 87% seen once. V gene TRBV5-1 combines with J gene TRBJ2-3, with a weak D call TRBD2 (7 bases). The source is a woman between 25 and 40 years old who had recovered from COVID-19. Sequencing used peripheral blood. The CDR3 reads CASSPTGAGGTDTQYF. Written as DNA, the CDR3 is TGCGCCAGCAGCCCAACGGGGGCGGGGGGCACAGATACGCAGTATTTT.